This is a list of T cell receptor beta chains from one sample in a study of T cells in Graves' hyperthyroidism and ophthalmopathy. MiXCR was run by TCRdb on the multiplex PCR reads, yielding one entry per CDR3 protein. Of approximately 49,000 distinct CDR3 sequences listed, about 54% were seen once; the top ten hold 30% to 40%. Sequencing was performed on peripheral blood or thyroid tissue (not recorded which). The source is a man younger than 35 with Graves' hyperthyroidism. The CDR3 runs from the conserved cysteine through the conserved F or W. D genes are given only for firm matches. Clone size is stated in some rows and not others, as once, few, many or a class when expanded.

d_call	clone_size	v_call	j_call	cdr3_aa	cdr3_nt
NA	many	TRBV19	TRBJ1-2	CASSPGRSYTF	TGTGCCAGTAGTCCAGGGAGGAGCTACACCTTC
TRBD2	NA	TRBV9	TRBJ2-5	CASSSGLAGQETQYF	TGTGCCAGCAGCAGCGGACTAGCGGGTCAAGAGACCCAGTACTTC
NA	many	TRBV20-1	TRBJ1-1	CSARETEAFF	TGCAGTGCTAGAGAGACAGAAGCTTTCTTT
TRBD2	many	TRBV20-1	TRBJ2-7	CSASLLAGGWNEQYF	TGCAGTGCTAGTTTGCTAGCGGGAGGGTGGAACGAGCAGTACTTC
TRBD1	NA	TRBV20-1	TRBJ1-5	CSAQDRGRSNQPQHF	TGCAGTGCACAAGACAGGGGGCGAAGCAATCAGCCCCAGCATTTT
NA	many	TRBV4-1	TRBJ2-6	CASSQPPSVIRSGANVLTF	TGCGCCAGCAGCCAACCCCCTAGCGTAATACGCTCTGGGGCCAACGTCCTGACTTTC
TRBD2	many	TRBV20-1	TRBJ2-7	CSAIPGLADYEQYF	TGCAGTGCTATCCCGGGACTAGCGGATTACGAGCAGTACTTC
NA	NA	TRBV5-1	TRBJ1-5	CASSPGHSLREHF	TGCGCCAGCAGCCCGGGGCACAGTCTGAGGGAGCATTTT
TRBD2	many	TRBV6-5	TRBJ2-5	CASSYTGLAATQYF	TGTGCCAGCAGTTACACCGGACTAGCGGCGACCCAGTACTTC
NA	once	TRBV10-2	TRBJ2-7	CASSPGEGVGGQYF	TGCGCCAGCAGTCCGGGCGAGGGGGTAGGCGGGCAGTACTTC
TRBD2	NA	TRBV29-1	TRBJ2-7	CSVRLAATYEQYF	TGCAGCGTTCGGCTAGCGGCCACCTACGAGCAGTACTTC
NA	NA	TRBV2	TRBJ2-7	CASSDDGLGEQYF	TGTGCCAGCAGTGATGATGGTCTCGGCGAGCAGTACTTC
NA	many	TRBV20-1	TRBJ2-7	CSARGVAWQEQYF	TGCAGTGCTAGAGGGGTCGCTTGGCAGGAGCAGTACTTC
NA	NA	TRBV7-7	TRBJ2-5	CASSLTPGQGETQYF	TGTGCCAGCAGCTTAACCCCGGGACAAGGAGAGACCCAGTACTTC
NA	NA	TRBV20-1	TRBJ1-5	CSASRQGVEETQHF	TGCAGTGCTAGCCGTCAGGGAGTGGAGGAGACCCAGCATTTT
TRBD2	many	TRBV7-3	TRBJ2-5	CANSPRGLAGDGGETQYF	TGTGCCAACAGCCCCCGTGGACTAGCGGGAGACGGGGGAGAGACCCAGTACTTC
NA	NA	TRBV25-1	TRBJ1-1	CASSEWRLSRTEAFF	TGTGCCAGCAGTGAATGGAGGCTAAGTAGGACTGAAGCTTTCTTT
NA	many	TRBV11-3	TRBJ2-2	CASSFRGSANTGELFF	TGTGCCAGCAGCTTCAGAGGGTCGGCGAACACCGGGGAGCTGTTTTTT
NA	many	TRBV29-1	TRBJ2-5	CSVEVIVQETQYF	TGCAGCGTTGAGGTCATCGTACAAGAGACCCAGTACTTC
NA	NA	TRBV28	TRBJ1-5	CASSTPMTGENQPQHF	TGTGCCAGCAGTACACCTATGACAGGAGAGAATCAGCCCCAGCATTTT
NA	NA	TRBV7-2	TRBJ1-2	CASSDSFGYGYTF	TGTGCCAGCAGTGACAGTTTCGGTTATGGCTACACCTTC
NA	many	TRBV12-3/TRBV12-4	TRBJ1-6	CASSHESPYNSPLHF	TGTGCCAGCAGCCACGAAAGTCCCTATAATTCACCCCTCCACTTT
NA	NA	TRBV5-1	TRBJ1-1	CASSLAPAGAEAFF	TGCGCCAGCAGCTTGGCCCCGGCGGGCGCTGAAGCTTTCTTT
NA	many	TRBV7-2	TRBJ1-2	CASSPQTGNFYGYTF	TGTGCCAGCAGCCCCCAAACAGGCAATTTCTATGGCTACACCTTC
NA	NA	TRBV5-1	TRBJ1-3	CASSLAKRPGPNSGNTIYF	TGCGCCAGCAGCTTGGCCAAAAGGCCGGGACCGAACTCTGGAAACACCATATATTTT
NA	NA	TRBV29-1	TRBJ1-2	CSVAKTGGYTF	TGCAGCGTTGCGAAGACGGGAGGCTACACCTTC
NA	many	TRBV29-1	TRBJ2-2	CSVDGGNTGELFF	TGCAGCGTTGATGGGGGTAACACCGGGGAGCTGTTTTTT